A selection of T cell receptor beta chains follows, all from one sample in a study of blood T cells in healthy people across ages. TCRdb re-called the 5' RACE reads through MiXCR, storing one row per CDR3 protein. The table records about 1.8 million distinct CDR3 sequences, roughly 50% of them present only once. Source material: blood. These receptors were collected from a woman aged 40 to 55 in good health. Each CDR3 is given with its conserved first and last residue. Expanded clones get a size class; other rows say once, few or many, or leave the size out.

v_call	j_call	clone_size	cdr3_length	cdr3_aa
TRBV12-3/TRBV12-4	TRBJ2-3	.	17	CASSLAVSGGPTDTQYF
TRBV6-2/TRBV6-3	TRBJ2-1	.	15	CASFHGGGLYNEQFF
TRBV12-3/TRBV12-4	TRBJ1-4	.	12	CASSQLLEKLFF
TRBV28	TRBJ2-7	.	16	CASSFSSGTSSYEQYF
TRBV7-8	TRBJ2-3	few	13	CASSLTVPDTQYF
TRBV29-1	TRBJ2-5	.	13	CSVDPTGGETQYF
TRBV9	TRBJ2-6	few	16	CASSPHLEAGANVLTF
TRBV7-9	TRBJ1-2	once	15	CASRFKGQGNYGYTF
TRBV6-6	.	.	14	CASSHSGQFNEQYF
TRBV5-1	TRBJ2-5	.	15	CASSWLSGREETQYF
TRBV7-2	TRBJ2-4	.	17	CASSLVARSATSDIQYF
TRBV12-3/TRBV12-4	TRBJ1-4	.	15	CASSLGAGRNEKLFF
TRBV4-3	TRBJ1-2	.	14	CASSVIQGASGYTF
TRBV6-2/TRBV6-3	TRBJ1-6	few	15	CASSYDRTRGSPLHF
TRBV4-1	TRBJ1-4	once	15	CASSQVATGVGKLFF
TRBV11-3	TRBJ2-3	.	17	CASSLQALAGATDTQYF
TRBV27	TRBJ2-4	.	14	CASRRDRTGWEQYF
TRBV28	TRBJ1-4	.	14	CASSSLLTGEKLFF
TRBV7-2	TRBJ2-3	few	14	CAIVLAGGIYTQYF
TRBV5-1	TRBJ2-7	.	15	CASSRTSGPTYEQYF
TRBV15	TRBJ2-1	few	17	CATSRDLSSGGIGEQFF
TRBV2	TRBJ2-3	.	15	CASSVAVAAHRYAYF